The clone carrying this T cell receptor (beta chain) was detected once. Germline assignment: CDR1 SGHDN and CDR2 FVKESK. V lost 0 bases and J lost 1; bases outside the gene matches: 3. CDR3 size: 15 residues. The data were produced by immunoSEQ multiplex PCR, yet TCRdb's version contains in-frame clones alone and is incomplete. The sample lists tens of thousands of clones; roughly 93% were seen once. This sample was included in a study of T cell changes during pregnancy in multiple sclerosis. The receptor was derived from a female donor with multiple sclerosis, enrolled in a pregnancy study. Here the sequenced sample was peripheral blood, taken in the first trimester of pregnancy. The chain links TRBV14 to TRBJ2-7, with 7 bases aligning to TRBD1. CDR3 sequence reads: CASSQDLTGSYEQYF. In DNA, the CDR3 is TGTGCCAGCAGCCAAGACCTGACAGGGTCCTACGAGCAGTACTTC.